Included here is one TCR beta chain sequence, with context. Its target is unknown. These data are taken from a study of T cell repertoires in cytomegalovirus infection. V gave up 0 bases and J gave up 8 bases, with 8 bases separating them. Germline lookup yields CDR1 SGHTA and CDR2 FQGTGA. The CDR3 runs 13 residues. Each CDR3 protein is one row after TCRdb ran MiXCR on the reads. Among some 480,000 distinct CDR3 sequences listed, more than 30% were seen once. This material consisted of cultured PBMCs, taken from culture after CMV antigen stimulation. This receptor was taken from a human donor in good health (CMV status not recorded). Some clones in this sample may be carry-over from other donors' samples. The V gene is TRBV7-3, the J gene TRBJ2-1; D call uncertain. DNA for the CDR3: TGTGCCAGCAGCTTAACGTACTTGGATGAGCAGTTCTTC. The encoded protein is CASSLTYLDEQFF.